The 21 T cell receptor beta chains below all came from one sample that was sequenced in a study of T cells in pancreatic ductal adenocarcinoma. No neoadjuvant therapy was given to the selected pancreatic ductal adenocarcinoma patients before their surgery. Measured with immunoSEQ multiplex PCR; TCRdb has only the in-frame clones, and not every one. Of about 97,000 clones detected, nearly 95% appear once; the ten largest clones hold approximately 3.1%. The sequencing input was PBMCs. Every receptor here comes from a human donor with pancreatic ductal adenocarcinoma.

J is TRBJ2-3 and V is TRBV19; 8 bases line up with TRBD1. CDR3 length: 12 amino acids. Looked up from germline, CDR1 is LNHDA and CDR2 is SQIVND (reference sequence). With 3 bases clipped from V and 10 bases from J, the junction kept 3 bases outside the gene matches. The CDR3 reads CASSMTGDPQYF. The DNA for the CDR3 is TGTGCCAGTAGTATGACAGGGGATCCGCAGTATTTT.

Notes on this clone: This CDR3 is also generated by other DNA sequences in the sample. This sequence joins TRBV2 and TRBJ2-3; D remains ambiguous. V shed 6 bases and J shed 0 bases, with 4 bases lying between them. CDR3 length: 12 residues. Per germline, CDR1 SNHLY and CDR2 FYNNEI. The CDR3, as DNA: TGTGCCAGCAGCCCTAGCACAGATACGCAGTATTTT. This sequence encodes CASSPSTDTQYF.

J is TRBJ2-5 and V is TRBV7-9; no clear D gene. This CDR3 spans 12 amino acids. In germline, CDR1 is SEHNR, CDR2 FQNEAQ (reference sequence). Deletions cut 5 bases from V and 4 bases from J, with 8 bases between. The CDR3 loop is CASSQTGETQYF. The CDR3 region has the DNA TGTGCCAGCAGCCAGACGGGAGAGACCCAGTACTTC.

The V and J genes are TRBV5-4 and TRBJ2-2, with D uncertain. This CDR3 region has 14 residues. Germline lookup yields CDR1 SGHNT and CDR2 YYREEE (reference sequence). With 7 bases removed from V and 1 base from J, the gap between germline ends came to 11 bases. Written as DNA, the CDR3 is TGTGCCAGCCTTTACTACCAGAACACCGGGGAGCTGTTTTTT. Translating it yields CASLYYQNTGELFF.

The chain combines TRBV7-9 with TRBJ2-5, with D tentatively TRBD2 (6 bases). CDR1 is SEHNR, CDR2 FQNEAQ, per germline (reference sequence). V was clipped by 0 bases and J by 4 bases, with 6 bases between them. The CDR3 is made up of 13 amino acids. CDR3 sequence: CASSLAGGETQYF. CDR3 sequence (DNA): TGTGCCAGCAGCTTAGCGGGAGGAGAGACCCAGTACTTC.

The J gene is TRBJ2-3, the V gene TRBV5-1; a weak D match, TRBD1 (6 bases). CDR1 and CDR2 (germline): SGHRS, YFSETQ. V lost 3 bases, J lost 4 bases, and 15 bases lay in between. CDR3 length equals 15 residues. The CDR3 sequence: CASSYQGFKSDTQYF. CDR3 DNA sequence: TGCGCCAGCAGCTATCAGGGGTTCAAGTCAGATACGCAGTATTTT.

The chain recombines TRBV4-1 with TRBJ2-7, with TRBD1 as a possible D gene (6 bases). The CDR3 is 15 residues long. Germline V gene data show CDR1 as MGHRA and CDR2 as YSYEKL. The germline V and J ends were trimmed by 4 bases and 0 bases, with 13 bases remaining between them. CDR3 in DNA: TGCGCCAGCAGCCCCCGGGACACCCTCTCCTACGAGCAGTACTTC. Protein: CASSPRDTLSYEQYF.

This clone is medium-sized by share. The V call is TRBV14, the J call TRBJ1-4; D gene unclear. Trimming took 2 bases from V and 0 from J, leaving 7 bases between them. CDR1 is SGHDN, CDR2 FVKESK, per germline. This CDR3 has 15 residues. The DNA of the CDR3 is TGTGCCAGCAGCCAATTACAATCAACTAATGAAAAACTGTTTTTT. As protein: CASSQLQSTNEKLFF.

V usage is TRBV11-2 and J usage is TRBJ2-3, with 7 bases matching TRBD2. The ends lost 2 bases at V and 4 bases at J; junction bases unmatched: 6. The CDR3 loop spans 15 amino acids. Germline CDR1 and CDR2: SGHAT and FQNNGV. CDR3 residues: CASSLNSRGADTQYF. The CDR3 DNA reads as TGTGCCAGCAGCTTAAACTCCCGGGGGGCAGATACGCAGTATTTT.

This clone was recorded only once. The gene calls are TRBV9 and TRBJ1-5; D is ambiguous. V lost 0 bases and J 0 bases, leaving 13 bases between the germline ends. The CDR3 spans 17 residues. The germline CDR1 and CDR2 sequences are SGDLS and YYNGEE. CDR3 nucleotides: TGTGCCAGCAGCGTAGGAGGCTCCGGTTATAGCAATCAGCCCCAGCATTTT. This codes for CASSVGGSGYSNQPQHF.

The chain employs TRBV29-1 and TRBJ2-2; D is unclear. In germline, CDR1 is SQVTM, CDR2 ANQGSEA. Trimming shortened V by 5 bases and J by 0 bases, and 7 bases separated the two germline ends. The CDR3 totals 13 residues. The CDR3 bases are TGCAGCGTTTTACATTCGAACACCGGGGAGCTGTTTTTT. Translating gives CSVLHSNTGELFF.

The J gene is TRBJ2-6, the V gene TRBV7-3, with 11 positions matching TRBD2. The trim removed 5 bases at V and 4 bases at J, leaving 10 bases unmatched. CDR1 and CDR2 from the germline V gene are SGHTA and FQGTGA. This CDR3 is built from 18 residues. In nucleotides, the CDR3 is TGTGCCAGCAGCCCCCTACCGGGACTAGCGGCAGGGGCCAACGTCCTGACTTTC. Translating it yields CASSPLPGLAAGANVLTF.

The chain uses TRBV4-1 and TRBJ2-2; a possible D gene is TRBD1 (5 bases). Germline CDR1 MGHRA, CDR2 YSYEKL. The V and J ends lost 4 bases and 0 bases respectively, with 15 bases between them. The CDR3 covers 17 residues. The chain's CDR3 is CASSRDAAGTNTGELFF. The DNA for the CDR3 is TGCGCCAGCAGCCGCGACGCCGCAGGGACGAACACCGGGGAGCTGTTTTTT.

This chain uses TRBV28 with TRBJ2-7; D is unclear. V gave up 4 bases and J gave up 2 bases, with 3 bases separating them. Looked up from germline, CDR1 is MDHEN and CDR2 is SYDVKM. This CDR3 comprises 11 residues. Here the CDR3 DNA reads TGTGCCAGCAGTTCCACCTACGAGCAGTACTTC. Residues: CASSSTYEQYF.

This clone was recorded a few times. The chain couples TRBV27 to TRBJ2-7, with D perhaps matching TRBD1 (6 bases). The V end was cut by 4 bases, the J end by 2 bases, with 15 bases between. The CDR3 runs to 15 residues. CDR1 and CDR2 from the germline V gene are MNHEY and SMNVEV (reference sequence). The CDR3 is CASSWGTGRTYEQYF. The CDR3 coding sequence is TGTGCCAGCAGTTGGGGAACAGGGAGAACCTACGAGCAGTACTTC.

V gene TRBV30 combines with J gene TRBJ2-3, with 8 bases that match TRBD2. Germline V gives CDR1 GTSNPN, CDR2 SVGIG (reference sequence). CDR3 length: 13 residues. The junction had 7 bases not matched to a gene; V was cut back by 7 bases and J by 4 bases. In nucleotides, the CDR3 is TGTGCCTCCAGCGGGAGTGGCGCAGATACGCAGTATTTT. Amino acids: CASSGSGADTQYF.

V gene TRBV30 combines with J gene TRBJ2-3; 12 nucleotides line up with TRBD1. V shed 5 bases, J shed 4 bases, and the junction held 1 base outside the gene matches. The germline CDR1 and CDR2 sequences are GTSNPN and SVGIG (reference sequence). There are 13 residues in the CDR3. The DNA for the CDR3 is TGTGCCTGGGGGACAGGGGGCGCAGATACGCAGTATTTT. Translated, it gives CAWGTGGADTQYF.

This clone was found once. The chain uses TRBV7-2 and TRBJ1-1; D gene ambiguous. CDR3 length: 12 residues. Germline CDR1 and CDR2: SGHTA and FQGNSA. Deletions cut 6 bases from V and 6 bases from J, with 11 bases between. The CDR3 nucleotides are TGTGCCAGCAGTGCAGGTTGGTCTGAAGCTTTCTTT. Translating it yields CASSAGWSEAFF.

The chain joins TRBV5-6 to TRBJ1-4; 7 bases line up with TRBD1. The CDR3 runs 15 residues. V lost 4 bases, J lost 8 bases, and 11 bases stayed unmatched. From germline, CDR1 is SGHDT and CDR2 YYEEEE. The CDR3 here is CASSLLDRDGEKLFF. The CDR3 region has the DNA TGTGCCAGCAGCCTCCTCGACAGGGACGGGGAAAAACTGTTTTTT. The full variable domain, with the rest looked up from reference TRBV5-6 and TRBJ1-4, is DAGVTQSPTHLIKTRGQQVTLRCSPKSGHDTVSWYQQALGQGPQFIFQYYEEEERQRGNFPDRFSGHQFPNYSSELNVNALLLGDSALYLCASSLLDRDGEKLFFGSGTQLSVL.

V usage is TRBV12-5 and J usage is TRBJ2-1; 8 bases are shared with TRBD2. The germline CDR1 and CDR2 sequences are LGHNT and FRNRAP. V lost 0 bases to trimming and J lost 8 bases; unmatched junction nucleotides: 6. The CDR3 sequence is 15 residues long. The CDR3 loop is CASGLVTGLVHEQFF. Here the CDR3 DNA reads TGTGCTAGTGGTTTGGTCACGGGACTAGTCCATGAGCAGTTCTTC.

The J gene is TRBJ2-6, the V gene TRBV7-3; D perhaps matches TRBD1 (6 bases). The V end lost 1 base, the J end lost 2 bases, and 15 bases lay between the germline ends. CDR1 and CDR2 (germline): SGHTA, FQGTGA. CDR3 length: 18 residues. Here the CDR3 reads CASSLSSSYRAGANVLTF. The CDR3, as DNA: TGTGCCAGCAGCTTAAGCTCCAGTTACAGGGCTGGGGCCAACGTCCTGACTTTC.